The subject of this entry is one TCR beta chain. The germline V and J ends were trimmed by 4 bases and 4 bases, with 10 bases remaining between them. Germline V gene lookup returns CDR1 ENHRY and CDR2 SYGVKD. The CDR3 spans 14 residues. This sample stems from a study of blood T cell repertoires in COVID-19. Whole-study context: Samples came from the United States, Italy and Spain, spanning acute and convalescent COVID-19. T cells, B-cell-depleted T cells, or PBMCs supplied cDNA or gDNA.

Assay used: immunoSEQ multiplex PCR; TCRdb lists only in-frame clones, some missing. In the table there are around 110,000 clones, around 83% of which are singletons. The sample comprised peripheral blood. The V gene is TRBV10-3, the J gene TRBJ2-2; D gene ambiguous. The receptor was derived from a man in his 70s with acute or convalescent COVID-19. CDR3 coding DNA: TGTGCCATCAGTGGGGCACATCCCACCGGGGAGCTGTTTTTT. Translating it yields CAISGAHPTGELFF.